This T cell receptor beta chain was documented in a study of CD8 T cells in Susac syndrome. RNA amounts of 0.5 to 1 ug underwent reverse transcription with random hexamers. By means of immunoSEQ multiplex PCR, TCR beta CDR3 spanning 54 Vbeta and 13 Jbeta underwent amplification. Each CDR3 protein gets one entry after TCRdb re-called the immunoSEQ multiplex PCR reads with MiXCR. The data show 350,000 to 550,000 distinct CDR3 sequences, roughly 85% seen once. Sequencing of TCR beta, carried out with a high-throughput approach, was applied to CD8+ and CD4+ T cells from the blood. Germline values: CDR1 MNHEY, CDR2 SMNVEV (reference sequence). The junction had 7 bases not matched to a gene; V was cut back by 3 bases and J by 2 bases. The CDR3 consists of 15 residues.

The clonotype originates from a human donor with multiple sclerosis. The chain employs TRBV27 and TRBJ2-7, with 7 bases identical to TRBD2. The sample consisted of CD8+ T cells from PBMCs. The chain's CDR3 is CASSFAPSGTYEQYF. The CDR3 coding sequence is TGTGCCAGCAGTTTTGCCCCTAGCGGCACCTACGAGCAGTACTTC.